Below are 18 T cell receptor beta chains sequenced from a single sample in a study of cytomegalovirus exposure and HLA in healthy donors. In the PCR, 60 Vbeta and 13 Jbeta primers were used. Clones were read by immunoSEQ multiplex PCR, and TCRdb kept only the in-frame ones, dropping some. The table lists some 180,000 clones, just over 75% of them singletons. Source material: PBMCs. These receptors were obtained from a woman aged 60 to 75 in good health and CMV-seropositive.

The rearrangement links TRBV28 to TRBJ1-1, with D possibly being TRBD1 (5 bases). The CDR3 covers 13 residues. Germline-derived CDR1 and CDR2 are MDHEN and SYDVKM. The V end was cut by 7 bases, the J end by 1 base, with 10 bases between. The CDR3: CASTIQGNTEAFF. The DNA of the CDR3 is TGTGCCAGCACAATCCAGGGGAACACTGAAGCTTTCTTT.

CDR3 region: CASSIMAGGSNTEAFF. In nucleotides, the CDR3 is TGTGCCAGTAGTATTATGGCAGGGGGCTCGAACACTGAAGCTTTCTTT. This chain joins TRBV19 and TRBJ1-1; 8 nucleotides agree with TRBD1. The junction had 7 bases not matched to a gene; V was cut back by 3 bases and J by 1 base. Germline V gene data show CDR1 as LNHDA and CDR2 as SQIVND (reference sequence). The CDR3 consists of 16 residues.

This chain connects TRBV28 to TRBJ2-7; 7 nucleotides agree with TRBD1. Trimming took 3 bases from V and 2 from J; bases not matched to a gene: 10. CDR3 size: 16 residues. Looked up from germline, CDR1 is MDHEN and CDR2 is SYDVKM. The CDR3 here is CASSFVRTGSTYEQYF. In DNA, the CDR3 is TGTGCCAGCAGTTTCGTAAGGACAGGTTCTACCTACGAGCAGTACTTC.

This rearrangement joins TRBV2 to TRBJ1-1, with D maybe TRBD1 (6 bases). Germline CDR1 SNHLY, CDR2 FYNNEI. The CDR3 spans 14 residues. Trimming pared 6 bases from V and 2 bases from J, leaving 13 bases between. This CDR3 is CASSVRGANTEAFF. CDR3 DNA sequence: TGTGCCAGCAGCGTCAGGGGCGCAAACACTGAAGCTTTCTTT.

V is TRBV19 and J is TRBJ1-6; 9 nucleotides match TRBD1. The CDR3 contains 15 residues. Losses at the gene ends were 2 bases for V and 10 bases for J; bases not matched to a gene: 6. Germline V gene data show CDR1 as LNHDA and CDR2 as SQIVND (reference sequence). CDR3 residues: CASSIPGQGGSPLHF. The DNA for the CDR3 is TGTGCCAGTAGTATACCGGGACAGGGCGGCTCACCCCTCCACTTT.

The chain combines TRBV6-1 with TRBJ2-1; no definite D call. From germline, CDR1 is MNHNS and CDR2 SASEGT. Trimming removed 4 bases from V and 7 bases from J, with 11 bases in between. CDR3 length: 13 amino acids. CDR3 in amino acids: CASSGGPWNEQFF. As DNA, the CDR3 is TGTGCCAGCAGTGGAGGCCCCTGGAATGAGCAGTTCTTC.

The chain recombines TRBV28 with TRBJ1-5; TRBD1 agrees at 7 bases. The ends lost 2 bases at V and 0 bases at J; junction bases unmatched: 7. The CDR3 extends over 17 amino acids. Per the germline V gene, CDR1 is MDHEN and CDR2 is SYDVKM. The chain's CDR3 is CASSLPLGTDSNQPQHF. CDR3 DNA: TGTGCCAGCAGTTTACCCCTCGGGACAGATAGCAATCAGCCCCAGCATTTT.

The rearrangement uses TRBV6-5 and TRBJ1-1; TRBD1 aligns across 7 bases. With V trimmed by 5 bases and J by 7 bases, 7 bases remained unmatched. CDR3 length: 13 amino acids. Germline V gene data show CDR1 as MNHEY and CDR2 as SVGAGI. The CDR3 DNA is TGTGCCAGCAGTCGACAGGGCGCGGGTGAAGCTTTCTTT. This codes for CASSRQGAGEAFF.

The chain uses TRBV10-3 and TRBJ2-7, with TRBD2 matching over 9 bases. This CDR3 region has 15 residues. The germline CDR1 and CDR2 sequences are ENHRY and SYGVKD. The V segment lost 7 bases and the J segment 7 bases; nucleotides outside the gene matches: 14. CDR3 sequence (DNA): TGTGCCATCACCGGAAATCGCGGGGGGGCCGGAGAGCAGTACTTC. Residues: CAITGNRGGAGEQYF.

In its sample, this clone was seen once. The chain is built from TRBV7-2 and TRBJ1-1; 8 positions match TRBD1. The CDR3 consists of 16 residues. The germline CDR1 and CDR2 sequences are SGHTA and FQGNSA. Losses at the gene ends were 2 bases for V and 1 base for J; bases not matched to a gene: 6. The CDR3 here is CASSLSGGARNTEAFF. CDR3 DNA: TGTGCCAGCAGCTTATCAGGGGGCGCTAGGAACACTGAAGCTTTCTTT.

CDR3 amino acids: CASSLVGAHNEQFF. The CDR3 DNA is TGTGCCAGCAGCTTGGTAGGGGCCCACAATGAGCAGTTCTTC. The chain recombines TRBV5-4 with TRBJ2-1; a possible D gene is TRBD1 (5 bases). This CDR3 has 14 amino acids. Per the germline V gene, CDR1 is SGHNT and CDR2 is YYREEE (reference sequence). The ends were cut back, 0 bases at V and 5 bases at J, with 9 bases in the middle.

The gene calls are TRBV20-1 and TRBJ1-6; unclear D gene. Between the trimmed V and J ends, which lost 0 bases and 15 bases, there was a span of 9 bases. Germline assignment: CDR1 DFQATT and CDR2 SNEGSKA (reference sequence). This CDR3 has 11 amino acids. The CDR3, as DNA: TGCAGTGCTAGAGATCGAGGTCTCCTCCACTTT. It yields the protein CSARDRGLLHF.

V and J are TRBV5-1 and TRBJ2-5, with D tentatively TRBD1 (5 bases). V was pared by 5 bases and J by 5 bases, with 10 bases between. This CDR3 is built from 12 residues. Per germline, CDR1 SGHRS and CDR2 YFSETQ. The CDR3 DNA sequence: TGCGCCAGCAGTGGGGCCGGGGAGACCCAGTACTTC. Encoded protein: CASSGAGETQYF.

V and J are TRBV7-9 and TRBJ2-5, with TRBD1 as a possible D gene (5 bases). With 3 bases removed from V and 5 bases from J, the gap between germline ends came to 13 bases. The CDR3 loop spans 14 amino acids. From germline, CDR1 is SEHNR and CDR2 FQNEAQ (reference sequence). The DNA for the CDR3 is TGTGCCAGCAGCTTTCAGGGTCTGGGGGAGACCCAGTACTTC. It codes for CASSFQGLGETQYF.

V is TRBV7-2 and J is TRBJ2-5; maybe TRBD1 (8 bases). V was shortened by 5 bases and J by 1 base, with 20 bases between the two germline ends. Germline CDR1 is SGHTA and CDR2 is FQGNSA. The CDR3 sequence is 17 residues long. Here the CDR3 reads CASSLNAQGGGQETQYF. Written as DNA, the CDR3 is TGTGCCAGCAGCCTAAATGCACAGGGGGGGGGCCAAGAGACCCAGTACTTC.

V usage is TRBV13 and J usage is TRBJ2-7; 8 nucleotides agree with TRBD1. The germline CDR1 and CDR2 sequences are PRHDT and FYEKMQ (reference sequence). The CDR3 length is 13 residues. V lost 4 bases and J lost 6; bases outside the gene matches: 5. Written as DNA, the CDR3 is TGTGCCAGCAGCTCCGGGACAGGTACCGAGCAGTACTTC. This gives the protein CASSSGTGTEQYF. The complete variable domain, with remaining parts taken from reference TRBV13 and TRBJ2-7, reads AAGVIQSPRHLIKEKRETATLKCYPIPRHDTVYWYQQGPGQDPQFLISFYEKMQSDKGSIPDRFSAQQFSDYHSELNMSSLELGDSALYFCASSSGTGTEQYFGPGTRLTVT.

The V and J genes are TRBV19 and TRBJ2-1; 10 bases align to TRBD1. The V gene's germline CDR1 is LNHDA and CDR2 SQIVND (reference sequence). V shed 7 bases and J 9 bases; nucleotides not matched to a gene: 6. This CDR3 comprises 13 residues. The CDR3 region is CASTGTGEGEQFF. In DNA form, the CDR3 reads TGTGCCAGTACCGGGACAGGGGAAGGTGAGCAGTTCTTC.

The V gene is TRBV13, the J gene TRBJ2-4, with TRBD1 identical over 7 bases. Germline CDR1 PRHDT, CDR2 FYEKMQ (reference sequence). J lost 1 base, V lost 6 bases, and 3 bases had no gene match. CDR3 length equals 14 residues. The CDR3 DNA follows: TGTGCCAGCAGTCCGACAGGGGCCAAAAACATTCAGTACTTC. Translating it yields CASSPTGAKNIQYF. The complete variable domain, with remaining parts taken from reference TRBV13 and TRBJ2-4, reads AAGVIQSPRHLIKEKRETATLKCYPIPRHDTVYWYQQGPGQDPQFLISFYEKMQSDKGSIPDRFSAQQFSDYHSELNMSSLELGDSALYFCASSPTGAKNIQYFGAGTRLSVL.